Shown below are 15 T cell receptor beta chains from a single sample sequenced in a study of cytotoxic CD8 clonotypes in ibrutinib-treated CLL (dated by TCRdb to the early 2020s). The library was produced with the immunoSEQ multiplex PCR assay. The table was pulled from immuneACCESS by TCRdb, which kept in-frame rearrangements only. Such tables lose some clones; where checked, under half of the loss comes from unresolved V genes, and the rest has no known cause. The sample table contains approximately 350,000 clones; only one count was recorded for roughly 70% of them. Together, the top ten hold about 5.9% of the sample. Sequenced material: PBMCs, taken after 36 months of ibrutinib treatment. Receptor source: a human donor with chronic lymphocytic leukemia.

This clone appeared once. CDR3 loop: CASNPGPGPQHF. The CDR3 DNA sequence: TGTGCCAGCAATCCCGGCCCAGGGCCCCAGCATTTT. V is TRBV28 and J is TRBJ1-5; D remains unclear. Per germline, CDR1 MDHEN and CDR2 SYDVKM. Trimming removed 7 bases at V and 9 bases at J, with 13 bases between. The CDR3 is 12 residues long.

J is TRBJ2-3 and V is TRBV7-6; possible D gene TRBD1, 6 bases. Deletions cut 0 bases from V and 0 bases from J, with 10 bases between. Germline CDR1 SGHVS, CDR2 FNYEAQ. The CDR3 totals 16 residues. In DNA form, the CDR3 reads TGTGCCAGCAGCTTAGCCGGACAGACTAGCACAGATACGCAGTATTTT. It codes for CASSLAGQTSTDTQYF.

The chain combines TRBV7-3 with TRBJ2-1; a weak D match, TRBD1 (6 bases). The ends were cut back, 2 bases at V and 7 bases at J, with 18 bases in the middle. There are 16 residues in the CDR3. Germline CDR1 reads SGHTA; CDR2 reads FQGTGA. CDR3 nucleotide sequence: TGTGCCAGCAGCTTATTTGGGACACCAGTAAGTAATGAGCAGTTCTTC. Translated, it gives CASSLFGTPVSNEQFF.

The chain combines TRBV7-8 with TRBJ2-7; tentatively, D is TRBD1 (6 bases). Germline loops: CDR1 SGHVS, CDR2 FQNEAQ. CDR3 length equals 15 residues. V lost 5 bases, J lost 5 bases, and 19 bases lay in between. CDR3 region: CASSAYRDISHEQYF. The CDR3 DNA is TGTGCCAGCAGCGCCTACCGGGACATTTCCCACGAGCAGTACTTC.

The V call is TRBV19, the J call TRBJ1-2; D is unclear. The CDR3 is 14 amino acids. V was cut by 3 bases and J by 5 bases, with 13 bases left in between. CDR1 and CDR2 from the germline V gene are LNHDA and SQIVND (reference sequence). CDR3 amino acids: CASSIVQAWYGYTF. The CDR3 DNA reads TGTGCCAGTAGTATCGTCCAGGCGTGGTATGGCTACACCTTC.

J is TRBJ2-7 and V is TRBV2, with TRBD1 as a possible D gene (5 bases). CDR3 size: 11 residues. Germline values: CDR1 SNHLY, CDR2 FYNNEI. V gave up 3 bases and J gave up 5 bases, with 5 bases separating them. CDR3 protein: CASSETDEQYF. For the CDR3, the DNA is TGTGCCAGCAGTGAGACAGACGAGCAGTACTTC.

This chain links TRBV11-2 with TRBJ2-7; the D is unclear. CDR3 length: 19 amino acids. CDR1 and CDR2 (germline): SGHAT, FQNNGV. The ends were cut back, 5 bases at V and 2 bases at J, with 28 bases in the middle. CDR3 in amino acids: CASSPRNKGPEYSPYEQYF. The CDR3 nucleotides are TGTGCCAGCAGCCCACGAAATAAAGGTCCAGAGTATTCTCCCTACGAGCAGTACTTC.

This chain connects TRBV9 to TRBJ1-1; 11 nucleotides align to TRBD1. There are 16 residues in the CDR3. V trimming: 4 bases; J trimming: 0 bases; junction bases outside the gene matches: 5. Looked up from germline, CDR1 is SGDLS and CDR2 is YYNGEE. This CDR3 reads CASSPRTGGLNTEAFF. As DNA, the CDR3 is TGTGCCAGCAGCCCCAGGACAGGGGGCCTGAACACTGAAGCTTTCTTT.

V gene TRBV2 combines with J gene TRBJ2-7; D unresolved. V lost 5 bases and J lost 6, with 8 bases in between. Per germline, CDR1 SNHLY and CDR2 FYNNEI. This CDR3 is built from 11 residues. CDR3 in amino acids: CASSPFVEQYF. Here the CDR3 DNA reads TGTGCCAGCAGTCCATTCGTCGAGCAGTACTTC.

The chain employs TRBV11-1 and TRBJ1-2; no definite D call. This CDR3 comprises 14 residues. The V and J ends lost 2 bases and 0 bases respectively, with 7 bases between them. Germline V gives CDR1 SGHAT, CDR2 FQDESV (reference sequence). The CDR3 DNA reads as TGTGCCAGCAGCTTATTTGGCTCTAACTATGGCTACACCTTC. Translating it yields CASSLFGSNYGYTF.

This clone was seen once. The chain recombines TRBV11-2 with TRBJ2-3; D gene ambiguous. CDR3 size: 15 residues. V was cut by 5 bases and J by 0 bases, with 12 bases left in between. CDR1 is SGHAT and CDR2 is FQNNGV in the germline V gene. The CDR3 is CASSLWSTSTDTQYF. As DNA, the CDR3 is TGTGCCAGCAGCCTGTGGTCTACTAGCACAGATACGCAGTATTTT.

DNA of the CDR3: TGTGCCAGCAGCTTGGGTCTGGGCAGCCTCGATTATTCCTACGAGCAGTACTTC. It codes for CASSLGLGSLDYSYEQYF. The V gene is TRBV7-2, the J gene TRBJ2-7, with unresolved D. Per germline, CDR1 SGHTA and CDR2 FQGNSA. Trimming removed 3 bases at V and 1 base at J, with 22 bases between. The CDR3 is made up of 18 amino acids. The complete variable domain, with remaining parts taken from reference TRBV7-2 and TRBJ2-7, reads GAGVSQSPSNKVTEKGKDVELRCDPISGHTALYWYRQSLGQGLEFLIYFQGNSAPDKSGLPSDRFSAERTGGSVSTLTIQRTQQEDSAVYLCASSLGLGSLDYSYEQYFGPGTRLTVT.

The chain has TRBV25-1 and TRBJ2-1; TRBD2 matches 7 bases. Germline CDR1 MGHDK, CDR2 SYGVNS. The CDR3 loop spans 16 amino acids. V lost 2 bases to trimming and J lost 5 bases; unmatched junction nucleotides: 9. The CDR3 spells CASSERGRGNDNEQFF. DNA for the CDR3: TGTGCCAGCAGTGAACGCGGGAGAGGGAACGACAATGAGCAGTTCTTC.

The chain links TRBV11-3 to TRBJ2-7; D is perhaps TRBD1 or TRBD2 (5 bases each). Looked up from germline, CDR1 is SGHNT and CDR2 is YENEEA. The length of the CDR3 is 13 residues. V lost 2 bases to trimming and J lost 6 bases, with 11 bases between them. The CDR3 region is CASSLRGEVEQYF. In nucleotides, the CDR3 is TGTGCCAGCAGCTTAAGGGGAGAGGTCGAGCAGTACTTC.

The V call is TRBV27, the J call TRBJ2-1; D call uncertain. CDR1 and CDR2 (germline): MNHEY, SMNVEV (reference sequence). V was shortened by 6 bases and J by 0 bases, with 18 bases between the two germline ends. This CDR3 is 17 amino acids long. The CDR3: CASSLPHSMSSYNEQFF. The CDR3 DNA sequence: TGTGCCAGCAGCCTCCCCCACTCAATGAGCTCCTACAATGAGCAGTTCTTC.